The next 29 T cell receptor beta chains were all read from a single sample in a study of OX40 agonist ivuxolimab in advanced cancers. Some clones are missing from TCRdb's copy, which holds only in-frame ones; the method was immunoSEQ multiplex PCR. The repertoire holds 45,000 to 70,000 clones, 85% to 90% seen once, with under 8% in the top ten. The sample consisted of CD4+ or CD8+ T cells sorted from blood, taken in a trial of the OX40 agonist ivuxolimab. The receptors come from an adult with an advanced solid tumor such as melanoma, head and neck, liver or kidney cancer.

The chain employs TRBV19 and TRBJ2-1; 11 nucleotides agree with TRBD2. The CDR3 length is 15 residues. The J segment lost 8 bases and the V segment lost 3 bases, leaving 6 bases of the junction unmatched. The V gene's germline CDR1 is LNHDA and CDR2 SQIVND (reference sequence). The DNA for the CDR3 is TGTGCCAGTAGTATTCTAGCGGGAGGCTTGGATGAGCAGTTCTTC. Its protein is CASSILAGGLDEQFF.

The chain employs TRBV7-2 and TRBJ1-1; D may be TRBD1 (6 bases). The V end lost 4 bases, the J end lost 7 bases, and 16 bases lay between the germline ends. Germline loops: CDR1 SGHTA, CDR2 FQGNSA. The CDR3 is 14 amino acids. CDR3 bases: TGTGCCAGCAGCTCTACAGGGATTAACGGTGAAGCTTTCTTT. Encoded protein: CASSSTGINGEAFF.

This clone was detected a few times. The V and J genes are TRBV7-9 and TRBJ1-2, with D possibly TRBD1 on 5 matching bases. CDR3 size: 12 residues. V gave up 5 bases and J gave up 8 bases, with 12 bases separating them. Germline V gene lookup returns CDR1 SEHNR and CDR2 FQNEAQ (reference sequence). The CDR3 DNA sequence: TGTGCCAGCAGCCCGGGGCTTCGGGGCTACACCTTC. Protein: CASSPGLRGYTF.

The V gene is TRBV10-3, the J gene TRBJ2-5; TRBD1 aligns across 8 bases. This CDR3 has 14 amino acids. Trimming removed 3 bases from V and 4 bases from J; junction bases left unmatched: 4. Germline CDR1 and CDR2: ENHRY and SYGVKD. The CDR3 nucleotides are TGTGCCATCAGTGATTTTGACAGGGGAGAGACCCAGTACTTC. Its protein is CAISDFDRGETQYF.

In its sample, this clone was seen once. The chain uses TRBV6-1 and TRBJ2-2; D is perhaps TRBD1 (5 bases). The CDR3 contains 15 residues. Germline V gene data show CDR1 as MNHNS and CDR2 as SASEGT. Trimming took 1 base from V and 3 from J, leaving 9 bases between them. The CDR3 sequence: CASSEGRVYTGELFF. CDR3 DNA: TGTGCCAGCAGTGAAGGCAGGGTGTACACCGGGGAGCTGTTTTTT.

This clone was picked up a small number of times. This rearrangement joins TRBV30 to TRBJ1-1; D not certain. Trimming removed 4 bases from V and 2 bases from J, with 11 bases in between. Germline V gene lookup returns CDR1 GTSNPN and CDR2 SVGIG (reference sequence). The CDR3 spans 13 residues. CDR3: CAWTEQLNTEAFF. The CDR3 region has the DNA TGTGCCTGGACCGAACAGCTAAACACTGAAGCTTTCTTT. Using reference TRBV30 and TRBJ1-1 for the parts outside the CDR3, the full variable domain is SQTIHQWPATLVQPVGSPLSLECTVEGTSNPNLYWYRQAAGRGLQLLFYSVGIGQISSEVPQNLSASRPQDRQFILSSKKLLLSDSGFYLCAWTEQLNTEAFFGQGTRLTVV.

As DNA, the CDR3 is TGCGCCAGCAGCTTAATACCGGGACAGGGGACTGAGCAGTTCTTC. Amino acids: CASSLIPGQGTEQFF. The chain links TRBV5-1 to TRBJ2-1, with 10 nucleotides matching TRBD1. V dropped 2 bases and J dropped 9; count of bases not matched to a gene: 8. CDR3 length: 15 residues. Germline V lookup: CDR1 SGHRS, CDR2 YFSETQ.

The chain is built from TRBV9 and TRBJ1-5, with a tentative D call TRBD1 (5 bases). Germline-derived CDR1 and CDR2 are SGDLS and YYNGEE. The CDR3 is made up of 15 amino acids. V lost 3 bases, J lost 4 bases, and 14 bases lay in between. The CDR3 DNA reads TGTGCCAGCAGCGGCGGGACGGGGTTTAATCAGCCCCAGCATTTT. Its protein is CASSGGTGFNQPQHF. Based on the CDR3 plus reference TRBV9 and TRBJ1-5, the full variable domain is DSGVTQTPKHLITATGQRVTLRCSPRSGDLSVYWYQQSLDQGLQFLIQYYNGEERAKGNILERFSAQQFPDLHSELNLSSLELGDSALYFCASSGGTGFNQPQHFGDGTRLSIL.

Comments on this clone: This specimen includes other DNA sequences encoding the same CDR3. The CDR3 DNA follows: TGCGCCAGCAGCCCGGGACAGGGCTATGGCTACACCTTC. Amino acids: CASSPGQGYGYTF. V usage is TRBV5-1 and J usage is TRBJ1-2; TRBD1 agrees at 9 bases. Germline-derived CDR1 and CDR2 are SGHRS and YFSETQ. The CDR3 length is 13 residues. V shed 4 bases, J shed 4 bases, and the junction held 2 bases outside the gene matches.

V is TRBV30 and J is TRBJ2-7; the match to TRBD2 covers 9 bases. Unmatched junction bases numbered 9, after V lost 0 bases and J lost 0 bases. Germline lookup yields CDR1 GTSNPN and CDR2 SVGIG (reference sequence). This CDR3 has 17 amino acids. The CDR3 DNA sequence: TGTGCCTGGAGTGTACGGTCTAGCGGGGTGGGCTCCTACGAGCAGTACTTC. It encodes CAWSVRSSGVGSYEQYF. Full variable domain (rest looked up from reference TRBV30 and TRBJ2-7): SQTIHQWPATLVQPVGSPLSLECTVEGTSNPNLYWYRQAAGRGLQLLFYSVGIGQISSEVPQNLSASRPQDRQFILSSKKLLLSDSGFYLCAWSVRSSGVGSYEQYFGPGTRLTVT.

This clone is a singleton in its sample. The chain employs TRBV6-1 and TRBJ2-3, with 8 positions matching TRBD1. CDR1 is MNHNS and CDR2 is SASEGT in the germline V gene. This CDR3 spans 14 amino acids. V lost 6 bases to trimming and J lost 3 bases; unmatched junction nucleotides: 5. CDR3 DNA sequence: TGTGCCAGCAGACCAGGGGGCGGAACAGATACGCAGTATTTT. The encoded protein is CASRPGGGTDTQYF.

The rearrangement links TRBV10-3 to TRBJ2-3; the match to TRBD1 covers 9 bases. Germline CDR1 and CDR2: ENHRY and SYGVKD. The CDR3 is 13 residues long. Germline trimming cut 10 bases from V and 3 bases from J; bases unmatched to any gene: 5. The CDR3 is CATDRGRTDTQYF. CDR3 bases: TGTGCCACGGACAGGGGTAGGACAGATACGCAGTATTTT.

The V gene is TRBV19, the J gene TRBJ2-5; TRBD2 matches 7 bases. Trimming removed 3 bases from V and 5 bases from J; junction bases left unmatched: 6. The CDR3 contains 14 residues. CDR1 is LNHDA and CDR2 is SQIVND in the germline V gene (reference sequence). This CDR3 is CASSIKAGVETQYF. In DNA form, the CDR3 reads TGTGCCAGTAGTATCAAGGCGGGAGTGGAGACCCAGTACTTC.

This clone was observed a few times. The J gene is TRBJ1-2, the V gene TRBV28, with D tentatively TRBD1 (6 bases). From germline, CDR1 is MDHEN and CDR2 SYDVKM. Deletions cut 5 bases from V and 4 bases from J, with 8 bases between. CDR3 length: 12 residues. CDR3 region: CASSDRPYGYTF. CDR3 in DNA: TGTGCCAGCAGTGACAGGCCCTATGGCTACACCTTC.

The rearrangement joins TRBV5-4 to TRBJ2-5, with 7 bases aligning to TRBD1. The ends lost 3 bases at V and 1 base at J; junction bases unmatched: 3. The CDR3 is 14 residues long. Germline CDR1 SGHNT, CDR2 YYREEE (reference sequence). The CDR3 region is CASSSGTVQETQYF. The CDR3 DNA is TGTGCCAGCAGCTCCGGGACAGTCCAAGAGACCCAGTACTTC.

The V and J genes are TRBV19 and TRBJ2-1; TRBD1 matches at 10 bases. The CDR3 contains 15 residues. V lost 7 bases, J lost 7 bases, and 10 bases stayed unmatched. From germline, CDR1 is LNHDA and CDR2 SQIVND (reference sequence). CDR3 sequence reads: CASKGRDRGLNEQFF. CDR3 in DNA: TGTGCCAGTAAAGGGCGGGACAGGGGTTTGAATGAGCAGTTCTTC.

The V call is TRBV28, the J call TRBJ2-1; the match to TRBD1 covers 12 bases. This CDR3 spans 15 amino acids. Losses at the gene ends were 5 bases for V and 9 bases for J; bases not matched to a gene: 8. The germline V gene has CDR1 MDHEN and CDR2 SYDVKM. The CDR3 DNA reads TGTGCCAGCAGTCGCACCGGGACAGGGGGCTTTGAGCAGTTCTTC. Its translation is CASSRTGTGGFEQFF.

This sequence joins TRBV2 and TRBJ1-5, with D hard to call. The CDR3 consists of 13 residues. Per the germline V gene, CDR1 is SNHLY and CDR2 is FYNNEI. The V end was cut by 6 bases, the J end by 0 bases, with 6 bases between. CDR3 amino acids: CASSQNSNQPQHF. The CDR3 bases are TGTGCCAGCAGCCAAAATAGCAATCAGCCCCAGCATTTT.

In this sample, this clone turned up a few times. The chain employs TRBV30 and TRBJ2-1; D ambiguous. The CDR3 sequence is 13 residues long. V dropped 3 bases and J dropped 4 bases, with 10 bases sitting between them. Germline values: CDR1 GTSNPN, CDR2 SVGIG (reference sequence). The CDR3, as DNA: TGTGCCTGGAGGTACCCTAGTTACAATGAGCAGTTCTTC. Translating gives CAWRYPSYNEQFF.

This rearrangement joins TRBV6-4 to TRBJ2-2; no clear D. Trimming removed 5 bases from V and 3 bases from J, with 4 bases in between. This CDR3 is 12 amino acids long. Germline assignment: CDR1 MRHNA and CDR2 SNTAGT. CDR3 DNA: TGTGCCAGCAGTTCGTACACCGGGGAGCTGTTTTTT. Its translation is CASSSYTGELFF.

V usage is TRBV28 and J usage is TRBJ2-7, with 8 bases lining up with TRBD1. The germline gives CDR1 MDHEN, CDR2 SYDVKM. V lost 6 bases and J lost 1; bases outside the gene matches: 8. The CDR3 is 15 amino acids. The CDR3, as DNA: TGTGCCAGCAGACCCCAGGACAGGGTATCCTACGAGCAGTACTTC. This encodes CASRPQDRVSYEQYF.

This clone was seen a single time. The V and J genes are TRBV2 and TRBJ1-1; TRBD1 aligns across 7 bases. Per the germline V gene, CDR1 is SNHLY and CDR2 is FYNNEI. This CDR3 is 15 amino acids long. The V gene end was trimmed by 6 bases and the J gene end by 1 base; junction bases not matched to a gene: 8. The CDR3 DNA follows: TGTGCCAGCAGACAAGAACGGACAGGGAACACTGAAGCTTTCTTT. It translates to CASRQERTGNTEAFF.

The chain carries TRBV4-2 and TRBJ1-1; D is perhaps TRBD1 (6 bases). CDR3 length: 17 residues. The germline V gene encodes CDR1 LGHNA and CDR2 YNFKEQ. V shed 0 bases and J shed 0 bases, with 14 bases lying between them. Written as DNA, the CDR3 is TGTGCCAGCAGCCAAGATCCCGACAGGAGGGTGAACACTGAAGCTTTCTTT. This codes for CASSQDPDRRVNTEAFF.

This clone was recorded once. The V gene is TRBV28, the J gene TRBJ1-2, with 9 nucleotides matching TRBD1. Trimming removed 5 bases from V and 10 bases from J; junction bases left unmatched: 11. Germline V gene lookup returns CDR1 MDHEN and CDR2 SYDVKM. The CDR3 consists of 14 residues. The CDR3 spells CASSLPGQGFFYTF. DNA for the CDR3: TGTGCCAGCAGTCTCCCCGGACAGGGGTTCTTCTACACCTTC.

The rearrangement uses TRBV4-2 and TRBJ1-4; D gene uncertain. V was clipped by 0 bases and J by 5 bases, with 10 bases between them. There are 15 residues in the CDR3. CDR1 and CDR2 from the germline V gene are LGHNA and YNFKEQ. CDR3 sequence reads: CASSQDYSGNEKLFF. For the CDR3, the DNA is TGTGCCAGCAGCCAAGATTATAGTGGAAATGAAAAACTGTTTTTT.

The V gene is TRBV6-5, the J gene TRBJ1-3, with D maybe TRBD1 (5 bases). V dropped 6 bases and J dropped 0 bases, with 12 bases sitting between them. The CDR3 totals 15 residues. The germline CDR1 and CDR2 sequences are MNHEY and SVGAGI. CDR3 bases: TGTGCCAGCAGCCCGACAGCCACCTCTGGAAACACCATATATTTT. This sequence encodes CASSPTATSGNTIYF.

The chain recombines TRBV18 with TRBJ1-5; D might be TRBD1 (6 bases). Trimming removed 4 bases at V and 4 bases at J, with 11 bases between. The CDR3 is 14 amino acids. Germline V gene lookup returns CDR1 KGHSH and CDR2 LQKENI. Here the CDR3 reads CASSLDRLNQPQHF. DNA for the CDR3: TGTGCCAGCTCACTAGACAGGCTAAATCAGCCCCAGCATTTT.

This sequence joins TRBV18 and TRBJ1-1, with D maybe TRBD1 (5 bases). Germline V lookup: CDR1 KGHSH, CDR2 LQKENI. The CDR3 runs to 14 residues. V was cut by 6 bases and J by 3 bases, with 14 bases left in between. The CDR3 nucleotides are TGTGCCAGCTCCCCATCAGGGAGCGACACTGAAGCTTTCTTT. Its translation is CASSPSGSDTEAFF.

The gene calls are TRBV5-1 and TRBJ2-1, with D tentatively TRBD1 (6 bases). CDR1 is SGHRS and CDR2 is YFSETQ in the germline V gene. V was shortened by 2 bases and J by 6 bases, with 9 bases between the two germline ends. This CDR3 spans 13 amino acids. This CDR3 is CASSLIQGNEQFF. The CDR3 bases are TGCGCCAGCAGCTTAATACAGGGCAATGAGCAGTTCTTC.